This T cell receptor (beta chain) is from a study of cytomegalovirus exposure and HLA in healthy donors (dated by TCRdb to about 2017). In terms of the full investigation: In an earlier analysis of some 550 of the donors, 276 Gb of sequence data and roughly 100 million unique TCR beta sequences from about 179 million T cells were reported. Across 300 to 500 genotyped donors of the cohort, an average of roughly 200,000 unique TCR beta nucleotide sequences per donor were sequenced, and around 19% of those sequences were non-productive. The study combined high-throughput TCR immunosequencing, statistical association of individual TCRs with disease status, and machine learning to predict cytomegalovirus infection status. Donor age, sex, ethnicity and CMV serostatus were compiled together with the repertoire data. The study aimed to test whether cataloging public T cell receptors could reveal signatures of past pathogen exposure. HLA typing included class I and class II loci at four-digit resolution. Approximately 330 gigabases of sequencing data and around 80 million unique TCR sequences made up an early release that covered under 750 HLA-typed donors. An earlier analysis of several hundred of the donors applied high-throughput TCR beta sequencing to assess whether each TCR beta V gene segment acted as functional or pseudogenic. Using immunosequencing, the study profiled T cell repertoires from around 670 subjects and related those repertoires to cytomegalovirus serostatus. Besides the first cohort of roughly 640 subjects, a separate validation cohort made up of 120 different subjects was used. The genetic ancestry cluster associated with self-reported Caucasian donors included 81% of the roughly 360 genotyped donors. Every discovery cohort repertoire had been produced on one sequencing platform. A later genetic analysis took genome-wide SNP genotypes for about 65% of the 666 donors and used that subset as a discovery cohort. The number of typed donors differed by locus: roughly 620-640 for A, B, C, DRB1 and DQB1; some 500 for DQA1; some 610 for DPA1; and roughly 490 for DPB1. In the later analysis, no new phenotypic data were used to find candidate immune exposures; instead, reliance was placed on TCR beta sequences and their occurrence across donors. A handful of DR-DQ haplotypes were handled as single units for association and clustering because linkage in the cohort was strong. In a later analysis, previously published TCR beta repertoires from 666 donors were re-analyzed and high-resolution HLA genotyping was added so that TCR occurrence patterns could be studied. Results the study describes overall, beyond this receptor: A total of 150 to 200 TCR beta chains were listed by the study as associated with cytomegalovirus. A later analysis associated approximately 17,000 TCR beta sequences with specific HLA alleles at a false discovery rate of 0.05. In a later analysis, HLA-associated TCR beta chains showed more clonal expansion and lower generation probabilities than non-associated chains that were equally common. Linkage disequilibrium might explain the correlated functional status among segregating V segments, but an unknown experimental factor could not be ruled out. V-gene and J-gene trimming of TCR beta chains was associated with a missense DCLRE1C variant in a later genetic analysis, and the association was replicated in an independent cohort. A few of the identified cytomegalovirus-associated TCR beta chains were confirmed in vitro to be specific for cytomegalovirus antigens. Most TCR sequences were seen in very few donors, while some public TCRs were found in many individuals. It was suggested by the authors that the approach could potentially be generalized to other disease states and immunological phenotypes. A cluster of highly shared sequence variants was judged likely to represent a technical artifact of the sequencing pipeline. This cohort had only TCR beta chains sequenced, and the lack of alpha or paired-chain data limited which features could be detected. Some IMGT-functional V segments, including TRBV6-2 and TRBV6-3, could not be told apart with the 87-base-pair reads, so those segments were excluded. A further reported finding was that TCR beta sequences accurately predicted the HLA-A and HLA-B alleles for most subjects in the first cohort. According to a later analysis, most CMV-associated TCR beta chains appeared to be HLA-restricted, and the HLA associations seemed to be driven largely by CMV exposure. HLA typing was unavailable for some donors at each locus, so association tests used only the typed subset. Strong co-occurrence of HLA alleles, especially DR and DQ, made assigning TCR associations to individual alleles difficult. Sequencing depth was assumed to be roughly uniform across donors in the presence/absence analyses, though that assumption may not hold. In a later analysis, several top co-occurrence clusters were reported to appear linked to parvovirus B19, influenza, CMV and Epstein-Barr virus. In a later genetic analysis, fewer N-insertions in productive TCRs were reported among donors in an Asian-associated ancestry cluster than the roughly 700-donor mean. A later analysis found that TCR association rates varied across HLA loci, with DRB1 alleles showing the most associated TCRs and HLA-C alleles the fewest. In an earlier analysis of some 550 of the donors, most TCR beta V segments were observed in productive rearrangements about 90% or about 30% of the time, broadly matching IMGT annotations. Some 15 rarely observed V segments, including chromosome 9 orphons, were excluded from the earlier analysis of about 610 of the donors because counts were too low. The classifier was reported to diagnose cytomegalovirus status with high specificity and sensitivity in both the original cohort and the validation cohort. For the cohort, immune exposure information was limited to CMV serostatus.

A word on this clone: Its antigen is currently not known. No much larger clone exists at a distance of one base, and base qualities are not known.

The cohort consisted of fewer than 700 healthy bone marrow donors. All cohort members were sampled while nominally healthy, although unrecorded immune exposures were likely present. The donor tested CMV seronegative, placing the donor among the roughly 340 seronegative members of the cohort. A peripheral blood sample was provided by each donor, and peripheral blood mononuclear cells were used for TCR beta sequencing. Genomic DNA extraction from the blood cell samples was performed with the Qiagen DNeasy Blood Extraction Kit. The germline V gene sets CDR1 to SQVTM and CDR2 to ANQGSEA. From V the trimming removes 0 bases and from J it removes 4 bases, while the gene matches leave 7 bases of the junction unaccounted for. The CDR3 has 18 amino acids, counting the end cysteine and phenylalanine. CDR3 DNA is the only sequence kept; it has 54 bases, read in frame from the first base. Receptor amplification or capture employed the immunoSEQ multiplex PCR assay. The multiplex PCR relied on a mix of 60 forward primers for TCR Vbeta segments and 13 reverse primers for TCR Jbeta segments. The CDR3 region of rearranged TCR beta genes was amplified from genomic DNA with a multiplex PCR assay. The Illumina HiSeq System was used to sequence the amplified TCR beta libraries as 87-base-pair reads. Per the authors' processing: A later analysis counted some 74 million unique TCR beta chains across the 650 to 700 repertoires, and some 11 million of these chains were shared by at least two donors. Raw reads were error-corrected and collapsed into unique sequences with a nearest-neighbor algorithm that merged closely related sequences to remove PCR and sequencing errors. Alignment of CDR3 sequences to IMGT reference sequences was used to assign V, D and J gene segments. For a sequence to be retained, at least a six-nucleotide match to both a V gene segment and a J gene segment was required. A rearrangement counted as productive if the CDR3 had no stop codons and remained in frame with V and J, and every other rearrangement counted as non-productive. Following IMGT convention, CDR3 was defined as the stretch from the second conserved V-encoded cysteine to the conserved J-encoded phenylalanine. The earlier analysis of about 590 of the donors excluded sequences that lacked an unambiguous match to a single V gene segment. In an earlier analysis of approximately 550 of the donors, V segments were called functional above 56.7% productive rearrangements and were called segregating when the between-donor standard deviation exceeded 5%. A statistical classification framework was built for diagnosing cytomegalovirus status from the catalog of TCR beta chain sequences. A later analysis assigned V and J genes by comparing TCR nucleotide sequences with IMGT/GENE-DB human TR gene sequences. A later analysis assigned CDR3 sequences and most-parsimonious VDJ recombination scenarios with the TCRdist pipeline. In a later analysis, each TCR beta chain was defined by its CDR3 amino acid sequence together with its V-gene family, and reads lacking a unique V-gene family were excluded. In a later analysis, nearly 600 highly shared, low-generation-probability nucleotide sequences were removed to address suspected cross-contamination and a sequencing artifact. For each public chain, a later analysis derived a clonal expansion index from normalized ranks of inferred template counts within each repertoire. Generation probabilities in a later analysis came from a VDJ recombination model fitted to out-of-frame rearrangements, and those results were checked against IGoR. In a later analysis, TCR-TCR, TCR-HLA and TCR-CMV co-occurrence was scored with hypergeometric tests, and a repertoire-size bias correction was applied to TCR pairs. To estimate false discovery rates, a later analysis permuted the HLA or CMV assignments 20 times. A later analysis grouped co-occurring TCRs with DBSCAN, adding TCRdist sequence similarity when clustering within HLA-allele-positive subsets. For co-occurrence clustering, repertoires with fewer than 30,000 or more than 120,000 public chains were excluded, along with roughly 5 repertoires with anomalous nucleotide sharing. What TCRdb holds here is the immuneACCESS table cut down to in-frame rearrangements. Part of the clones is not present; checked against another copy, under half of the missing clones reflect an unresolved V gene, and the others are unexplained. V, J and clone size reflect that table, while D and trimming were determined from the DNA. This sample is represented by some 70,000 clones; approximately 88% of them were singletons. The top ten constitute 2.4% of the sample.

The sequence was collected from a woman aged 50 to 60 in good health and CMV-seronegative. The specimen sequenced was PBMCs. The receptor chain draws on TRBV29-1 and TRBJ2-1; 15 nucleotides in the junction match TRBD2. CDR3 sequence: CSVEDPRTSGRVYNEQFF. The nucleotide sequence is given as TGCAGCGTTGAAGATCCGAGGACTAGCGGGAGGGTGTACAATGAGCAGTTCTTC.